This TCR beta chain was captured by sequencing in a study of cytomegalovirus exposure and HLA in healthy donors. Primers: 60 Vbeta forward and 13 Jbeta reverse. Sequencing was performed with immunoSEQ multiplex PCR; in TCRdb, only in-frame clones are kept and a portion is missing. The sample lists 140,000 or so clones, around 73% occurring once. Remarks on this clone: Other DNA sequences of this sample code for an identical CDR3.

CDR1 and CDR2 from the germline V gene are SGHVS and FNYEAQ. The CDR3 sequence is 18 residues long. Trimming removed 5 bases from V and 0 bases from J, with 20 bases in between. The source is a female donor in good health and CMV-seronegative. The sample consisted of PBMCs. The chain uses TRBV7-6 and TRBJ1-3, with a possible D match to TRBD1 (6 bases). The CDR3 DNA reads TGTGCCAGCAGCCTAAACCCGGGACAAAAATTCTCTGGAAACACCATATATTTT. This encodes CASSLNPGQKFSGNTIYF. Drawing the rest from reference TRBV7-6 and TRBJ1-3, the complete variable domain is GAGVSQSPRYKVTKRGQDVALRCDPISGHVSLYWYRQALGQGPEFLTYFNYEAQQDKSGLPNDRFSAERPEGSISTLTIQRTEQRDSAMYRCASSLNPGQKFSGNTIYFGEGSWLTVV.